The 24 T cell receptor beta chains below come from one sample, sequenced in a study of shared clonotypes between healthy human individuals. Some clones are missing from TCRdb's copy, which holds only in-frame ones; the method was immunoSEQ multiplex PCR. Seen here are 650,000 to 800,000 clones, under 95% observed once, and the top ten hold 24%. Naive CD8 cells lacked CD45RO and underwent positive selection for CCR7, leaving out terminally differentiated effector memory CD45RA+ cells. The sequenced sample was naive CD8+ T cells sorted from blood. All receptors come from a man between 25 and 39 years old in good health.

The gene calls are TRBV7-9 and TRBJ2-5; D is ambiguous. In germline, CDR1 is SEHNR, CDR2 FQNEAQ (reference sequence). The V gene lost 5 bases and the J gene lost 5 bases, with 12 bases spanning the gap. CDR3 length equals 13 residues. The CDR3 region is CASSHALKETQYF. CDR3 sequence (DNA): TGTGCCAGCAGCCACGCGCTAAAGGAGACCCAGTACTTC. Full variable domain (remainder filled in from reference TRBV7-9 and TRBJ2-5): DTGVSQNPRHKITKRGQNVTFRCDPISEHNRLYWYRQTLGQGPEFLTYFQNEAQLEKSRLLSDRFSAERPKGSFSTLEIQRTEQGDSAMYLCASSHALKETQYFGPGTRLLVL.

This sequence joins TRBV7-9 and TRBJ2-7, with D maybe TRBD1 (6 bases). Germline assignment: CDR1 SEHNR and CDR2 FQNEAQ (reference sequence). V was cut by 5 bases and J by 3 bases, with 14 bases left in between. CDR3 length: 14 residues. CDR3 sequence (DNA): TGTGCCAGCAGCATAAACAGGGAAATCTACGAGCAGTACTTC. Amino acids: CASSINREIYEQYF.

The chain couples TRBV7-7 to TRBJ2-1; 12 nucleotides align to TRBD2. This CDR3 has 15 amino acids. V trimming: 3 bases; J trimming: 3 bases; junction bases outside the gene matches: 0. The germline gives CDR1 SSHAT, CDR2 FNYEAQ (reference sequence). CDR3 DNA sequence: TGTGCCAGCAGCTTGGGACTAGCGGGCTACAATGAGCAGTTCTTC. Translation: CASSLGLAGYNEQFF.

CDR3 region: CASSPGQGDHEQYF. DNA of the CDR3: TGTGCCAGCAGTCCGGGACAGGGGGACCACGAGCAGTACTTC. The V gene is TRBV27, the J gene TRBJ2-7; 11 bases agree with TRBD1. The V gene's germline CDR1 is MNHEY and CDR2 SMNVEV (reference sequence). This CDR3 spans 14 amino acids. V dropped 5 bases and J dropped 5; count of bases not matched to a gene: 5.

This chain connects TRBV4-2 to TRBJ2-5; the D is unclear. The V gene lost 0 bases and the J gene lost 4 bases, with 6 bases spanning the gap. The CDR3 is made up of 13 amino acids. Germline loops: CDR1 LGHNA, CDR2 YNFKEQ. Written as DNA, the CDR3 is TGTGCCAGCAGCCAAGATAGGACAGAGACCCAGTACTTC. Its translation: CASSQDRTETQYF.

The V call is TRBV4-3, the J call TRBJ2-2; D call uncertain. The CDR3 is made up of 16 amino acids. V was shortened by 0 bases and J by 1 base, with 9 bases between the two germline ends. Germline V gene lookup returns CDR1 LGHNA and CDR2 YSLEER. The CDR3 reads CASSQDRRMNTGELFF. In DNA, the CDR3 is TGCGCCAGCAGCCAAGACCGTAGGATGAACACCGGGGAGCTGTTTTTT.

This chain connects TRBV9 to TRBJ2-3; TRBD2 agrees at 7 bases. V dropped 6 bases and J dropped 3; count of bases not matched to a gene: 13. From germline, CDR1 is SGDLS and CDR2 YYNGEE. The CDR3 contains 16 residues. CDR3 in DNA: TGTGCCAGCAACCTGTCCCCTAGCGGAGAGACAGATACGCAGTATTTT. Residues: CASNLSPSGETDTQYF.

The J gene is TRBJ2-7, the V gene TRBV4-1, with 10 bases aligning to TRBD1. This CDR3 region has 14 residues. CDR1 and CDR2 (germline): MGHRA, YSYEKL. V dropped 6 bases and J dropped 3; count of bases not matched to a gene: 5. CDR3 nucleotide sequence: TGCGCCAGCAGTTCCGGGACAGGGGTCTACGAGCAGTACTTC. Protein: CASSSGTGVYEQYF.

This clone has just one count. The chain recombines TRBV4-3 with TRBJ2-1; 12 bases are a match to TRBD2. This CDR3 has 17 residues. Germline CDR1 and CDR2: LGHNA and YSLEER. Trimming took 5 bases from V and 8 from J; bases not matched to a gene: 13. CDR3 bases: TGCGCCAGCAGCTCGACCCTAGCGGGAGGGGGGATGGATGAGCAGTTCTTC. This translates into CASSSTLAGGGMDEQFF.

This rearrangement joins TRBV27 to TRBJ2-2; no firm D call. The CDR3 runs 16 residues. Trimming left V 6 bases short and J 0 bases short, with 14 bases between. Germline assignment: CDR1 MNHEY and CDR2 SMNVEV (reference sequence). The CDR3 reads CASSLYRGSNTGELFF. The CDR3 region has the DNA TGTGCCAGCAGCCTTTACCGCGGATCGAACACCGGGGAGCTGTTTTTT.

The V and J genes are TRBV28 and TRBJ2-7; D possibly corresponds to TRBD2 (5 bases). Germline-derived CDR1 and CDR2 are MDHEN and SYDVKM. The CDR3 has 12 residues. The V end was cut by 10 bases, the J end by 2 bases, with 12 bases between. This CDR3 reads CAISGLTYEQYF. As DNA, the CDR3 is TGTGCCATCTCGGGGTTGACCTACGAGCAGTACTTC.

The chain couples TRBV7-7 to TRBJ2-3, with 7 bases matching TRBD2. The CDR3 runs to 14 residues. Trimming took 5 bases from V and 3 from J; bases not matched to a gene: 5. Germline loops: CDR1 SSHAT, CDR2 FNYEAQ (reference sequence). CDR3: CASSPGLLTDTQYF. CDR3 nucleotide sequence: TGTGCCAGCAGCCCGGGACTACTAACAGATACGCAGTATTTT.

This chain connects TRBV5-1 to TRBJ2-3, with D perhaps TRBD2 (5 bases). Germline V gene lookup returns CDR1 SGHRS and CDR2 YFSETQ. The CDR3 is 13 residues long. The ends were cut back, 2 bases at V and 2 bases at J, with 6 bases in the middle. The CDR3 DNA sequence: TGCGCCAGCAGCTTTGGACTCACAGATACGCAGTATTTT. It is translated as CASSFGLTDTQYF.

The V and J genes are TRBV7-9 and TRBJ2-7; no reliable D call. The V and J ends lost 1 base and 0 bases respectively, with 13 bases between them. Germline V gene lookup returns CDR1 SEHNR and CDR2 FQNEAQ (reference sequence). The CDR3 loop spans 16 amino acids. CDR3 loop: CASSLDPREISYEQYF. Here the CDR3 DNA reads TGTGCCAGCAGCTTAGATCCCCGAGAAATCTCCTACGAGCAGTACTTC.

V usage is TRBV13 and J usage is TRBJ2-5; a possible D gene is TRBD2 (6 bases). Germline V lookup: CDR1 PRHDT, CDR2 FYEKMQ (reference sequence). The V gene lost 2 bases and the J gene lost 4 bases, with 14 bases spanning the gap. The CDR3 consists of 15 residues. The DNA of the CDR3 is TGTGCCAGCAGCTTAACGGGCGGGGCAGCAGAGACCCAGTACTTC. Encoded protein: CASSLTGGAAETQYF.

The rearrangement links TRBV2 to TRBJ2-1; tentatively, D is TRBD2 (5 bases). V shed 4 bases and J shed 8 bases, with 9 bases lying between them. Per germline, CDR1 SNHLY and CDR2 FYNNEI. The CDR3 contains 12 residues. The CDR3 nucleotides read TGTGCCAGCAGTGCGGGGAGAGATGAGCAGTTCTTC. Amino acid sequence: CASSAGRDEQFF.

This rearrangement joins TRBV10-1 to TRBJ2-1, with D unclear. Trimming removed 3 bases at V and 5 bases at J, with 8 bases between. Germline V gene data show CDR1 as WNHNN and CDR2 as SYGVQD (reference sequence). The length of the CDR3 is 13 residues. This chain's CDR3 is CASSDYPNNEQFF. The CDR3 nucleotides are TGCGCCAGCAGTGACTACCCCAACAATGAGCAGTTCTTC.

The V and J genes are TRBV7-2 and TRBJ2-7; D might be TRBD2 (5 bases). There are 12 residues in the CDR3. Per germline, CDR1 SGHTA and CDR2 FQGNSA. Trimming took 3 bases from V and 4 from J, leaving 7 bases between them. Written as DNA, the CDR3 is TGTGCCAGCAGCTTGGAGGCTTACGAGCAGTACTTC. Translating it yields CASSLEAYEQYF.

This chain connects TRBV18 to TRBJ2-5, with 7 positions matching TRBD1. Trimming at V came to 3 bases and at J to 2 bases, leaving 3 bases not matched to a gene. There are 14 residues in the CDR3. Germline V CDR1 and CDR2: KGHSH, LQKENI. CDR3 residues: CASSPDRVQETQYF. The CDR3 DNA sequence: TGTGCCAGCTCACCCGACAGGGTGCAAGAGACCCAGTACTTC.

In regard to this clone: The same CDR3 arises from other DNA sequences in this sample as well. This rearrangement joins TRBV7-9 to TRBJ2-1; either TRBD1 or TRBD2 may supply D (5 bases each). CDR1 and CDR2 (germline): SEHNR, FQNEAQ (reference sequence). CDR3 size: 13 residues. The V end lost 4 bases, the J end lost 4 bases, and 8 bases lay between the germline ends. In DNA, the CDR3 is TGTGCCAGCAGCTCGGGGCTTTACAATGAGCAGTTCTTC. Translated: CASSSGLYNEQFF.

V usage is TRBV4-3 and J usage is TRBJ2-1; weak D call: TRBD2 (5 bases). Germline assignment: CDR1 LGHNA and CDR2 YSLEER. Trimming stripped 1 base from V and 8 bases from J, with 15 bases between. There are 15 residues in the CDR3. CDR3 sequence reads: CASSQVWRRGDEQFF. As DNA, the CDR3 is TGCGCCAGCAGCCAAGTCTGGAGGCGTGGAGATGAGCAGTTCTTC.

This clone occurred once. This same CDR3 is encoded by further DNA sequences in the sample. The CDR3 region is CASSLGQGFYEQYF. In DNA, the CDR3 is TGTGCCAGCAGCCTGGGACAGGGGTTCTACGAGCAGTACTTC. The chain combines TRBV7-9 with TRBJ2-7; the match to TRBD1 covers 10 bases. The CDR3 contains 14 residues. V shed 5 bases and J 3 bases; nucleotides not matched to a gene: 4. Germline V gene data show CDR1 as SEHNR and CDR2 as FQNEAQ (reference sequence). The full variable domain, rest sourced from reference TRBV7-9 and TRBJ2-7, is DTGVSQNPRHKITKRGQNVTFRCDPISEHNRLYWYRQTLGQGPEFLTYFQNEAQLEKSRLLSDRFSAERPKGSFSTLEIQRTEQGDSAMYLCASSLGQGFYEQYFGPGTRLTVT.

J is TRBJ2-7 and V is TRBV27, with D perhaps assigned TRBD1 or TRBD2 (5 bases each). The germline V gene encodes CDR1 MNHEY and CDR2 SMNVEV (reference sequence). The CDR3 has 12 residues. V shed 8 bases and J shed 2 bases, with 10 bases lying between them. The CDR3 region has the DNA TGTGCCAGCGGGACGCCGACCTACGAGCAGTACTTC. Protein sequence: CASGTPTYEQYF.

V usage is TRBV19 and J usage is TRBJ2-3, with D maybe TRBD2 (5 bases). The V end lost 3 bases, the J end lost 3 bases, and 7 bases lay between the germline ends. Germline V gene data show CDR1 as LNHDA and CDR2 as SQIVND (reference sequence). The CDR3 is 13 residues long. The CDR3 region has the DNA TGTGCCAGTAGTATGGGGAGAACAGATACGCAGTATTTT. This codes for CASSMGRTDTQYF. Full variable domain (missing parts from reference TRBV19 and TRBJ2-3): DGGITQSPKYLFRKEGQNVTLSCEQNLNHDAMYWYRQDPGQGLRLIYYSQIVNDFQKGDIAEGYSVSREKKESFPLTVTSAQKNPTAFYLCASSMGRTDTQYFGPGTRLTVL.